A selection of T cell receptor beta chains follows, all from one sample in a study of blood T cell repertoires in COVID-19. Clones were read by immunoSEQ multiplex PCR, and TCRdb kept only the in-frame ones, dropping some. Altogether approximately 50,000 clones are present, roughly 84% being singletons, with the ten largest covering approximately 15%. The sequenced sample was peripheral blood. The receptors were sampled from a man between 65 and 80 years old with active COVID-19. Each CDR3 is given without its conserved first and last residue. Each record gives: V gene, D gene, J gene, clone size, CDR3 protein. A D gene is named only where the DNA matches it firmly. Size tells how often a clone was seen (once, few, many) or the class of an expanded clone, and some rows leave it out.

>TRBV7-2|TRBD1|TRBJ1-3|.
ASSDQQGAANTIY
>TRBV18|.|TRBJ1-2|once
ASSPPGSLNYGYT
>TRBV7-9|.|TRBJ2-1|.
ASSAGPYIYNEQF
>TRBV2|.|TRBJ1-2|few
ASSDIQAGSGYT
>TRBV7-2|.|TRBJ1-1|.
ASSTGGAINTEAF
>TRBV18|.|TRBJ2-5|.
ASSARGRETQY
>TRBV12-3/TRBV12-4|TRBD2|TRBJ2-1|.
ASRGTSYNEQF
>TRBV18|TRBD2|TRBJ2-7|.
ASSPTSGINEQY
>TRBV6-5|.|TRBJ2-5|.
ASRNGYQETQY
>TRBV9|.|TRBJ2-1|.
ASSVGTSEQF
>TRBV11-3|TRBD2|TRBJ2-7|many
ASSLGIAGSYEQY
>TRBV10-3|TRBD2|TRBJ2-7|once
AISGGLASSSGNEQY